This T cell receptor (beta chain) was sequenced in a study of T cell responses to AZD1222 COVID-19 vaccine. Sequencing was performed with immunoSEQ multiplex PCR; in TCRdb, only in-frame clones are kept and a portion is missing. The profile shows 110,000 to 150,000 clones, 70% to 90% of them singletons. The CDR3 contains 16 residues. V lost 3 bases, J lost 7 bases, and 12 bases stayed unmatched. Germline CDR1 SGHDN, CDR2 FVKESK. This clonotype originated in an adult in good health. The input for sequencing was peripheral blood, taken on day 0 of AZD1222 vaccination. The gene calls are TRBV14 and TRBJ2-1; 7 nucleotides align to TRBD2. The CDR3 DNA sequence: TGTGCCAGCAGCCAGCCGGGACTACCATTACAAAATGAGCAGTTCTTC. Its protein is CASSQPGLPLQNEQFF. Supplemented by reference TRBV14 and TRBJ2-1, the full variable domain reads EAGVTQFPSHSVIEKGQTVTLRCDPISGHDNLYWYRRVMGKEIKFLLHFVKESKQDESGMPNNRFLAERTGGTYSTLKVQPAELEDSGVYFCASSQPGLPLQNEQFFGPGTRLTVL.